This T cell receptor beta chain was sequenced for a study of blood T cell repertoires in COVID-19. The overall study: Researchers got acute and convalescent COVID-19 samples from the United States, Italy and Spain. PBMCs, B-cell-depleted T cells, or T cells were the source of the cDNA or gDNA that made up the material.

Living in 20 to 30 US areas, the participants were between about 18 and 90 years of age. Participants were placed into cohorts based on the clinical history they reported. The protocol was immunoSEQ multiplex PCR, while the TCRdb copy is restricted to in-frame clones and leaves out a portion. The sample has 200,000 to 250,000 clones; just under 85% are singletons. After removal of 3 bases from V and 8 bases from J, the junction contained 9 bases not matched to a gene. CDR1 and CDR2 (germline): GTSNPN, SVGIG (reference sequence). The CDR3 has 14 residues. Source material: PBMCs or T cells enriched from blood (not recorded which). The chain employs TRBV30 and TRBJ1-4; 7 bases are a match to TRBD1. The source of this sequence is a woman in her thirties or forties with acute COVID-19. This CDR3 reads CAWRGTGVGEKLFF. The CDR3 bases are TGTGCCTGGAGGGGTACAGGGGTTGGGGAAAAACTGTTTTTT.